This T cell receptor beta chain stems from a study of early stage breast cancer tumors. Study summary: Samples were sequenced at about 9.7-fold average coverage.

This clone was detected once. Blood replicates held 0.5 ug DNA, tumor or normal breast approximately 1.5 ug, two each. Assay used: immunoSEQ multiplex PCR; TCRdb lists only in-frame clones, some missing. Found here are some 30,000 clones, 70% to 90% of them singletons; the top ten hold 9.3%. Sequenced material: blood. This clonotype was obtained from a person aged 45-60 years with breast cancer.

The CDR3 nucleotides read TGCAGCGCCGCTCCCAGGGGGTACACCGGGGAGCTGTTTTTT. This translates into CSAAPRGYTGELFF. V is TRBV29-1 and J is TRBJ2-2; TRBD1 matches 7 bases. The CDR3 totals 14 residues. With 7 bases clipped from V and 3 bases from J, the junction kept 8 bases outside the gene matches. CDR1 SQVTM and CDR2 ANQGSEA come from the germline V gene.